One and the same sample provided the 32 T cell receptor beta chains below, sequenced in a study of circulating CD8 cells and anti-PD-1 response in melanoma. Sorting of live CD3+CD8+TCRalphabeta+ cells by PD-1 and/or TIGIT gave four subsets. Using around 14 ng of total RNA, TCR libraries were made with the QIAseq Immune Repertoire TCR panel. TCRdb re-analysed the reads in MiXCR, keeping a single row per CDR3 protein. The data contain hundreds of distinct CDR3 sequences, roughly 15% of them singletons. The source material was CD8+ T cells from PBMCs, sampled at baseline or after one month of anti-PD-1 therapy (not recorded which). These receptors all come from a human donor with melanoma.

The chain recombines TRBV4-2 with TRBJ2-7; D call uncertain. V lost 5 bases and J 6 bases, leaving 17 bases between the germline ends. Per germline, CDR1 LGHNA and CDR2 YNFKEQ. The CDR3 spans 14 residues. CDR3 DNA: TGTGCCAGCAGCGATGGAGAAACGGCGGTCGAGCAGTACTTC. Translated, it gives CASSDGETAVEQYF.

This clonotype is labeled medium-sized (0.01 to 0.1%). The CDR3 protein is CASSHRGQLNEQYF. In DNA, the CDR3 is TGTGCCAGCAGCCACAGGGGCCAACTAAACGAGCAGTACTTC. This rearrangement joins TRBV28 to TRBJ2-7, with TRBD1 matching over 7 bases. This CDR3 comprises 14 residues. V gave up 6 bases and J gave up 5 bases; unmatched junction bases: 10. Germline loops: CDR1 MDHEN, CDR2 SYDVKM.

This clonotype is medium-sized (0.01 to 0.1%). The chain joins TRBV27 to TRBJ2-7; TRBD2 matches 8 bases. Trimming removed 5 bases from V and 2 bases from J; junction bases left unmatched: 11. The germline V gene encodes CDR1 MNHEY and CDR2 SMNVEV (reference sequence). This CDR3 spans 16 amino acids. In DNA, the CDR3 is TGTGCCAGCAGTCCACGCAGCGGGAGAGGCCCCTACGAGCAGTACTTC. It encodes CASSPRSGRGPYEQYF.

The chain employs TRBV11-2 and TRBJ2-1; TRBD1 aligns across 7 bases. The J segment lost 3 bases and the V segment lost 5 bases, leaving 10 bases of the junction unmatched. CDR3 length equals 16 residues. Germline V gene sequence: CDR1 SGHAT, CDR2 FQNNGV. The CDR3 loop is CASSLSGQVVYNEQFF. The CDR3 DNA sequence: TGTGCCAGCAGCCTATCCGGACAGGTTGTCTACAATGAGCAGTTCTTC.

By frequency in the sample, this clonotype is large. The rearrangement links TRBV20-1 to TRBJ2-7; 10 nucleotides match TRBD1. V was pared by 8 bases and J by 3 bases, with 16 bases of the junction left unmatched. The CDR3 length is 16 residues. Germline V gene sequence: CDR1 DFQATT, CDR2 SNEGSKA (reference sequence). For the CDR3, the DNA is TGCAGTCCCAGGGGCAGACGGGACAGGGGCGACTACGAGCAGTACTTC. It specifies CSPRGRRDRGDYEQYF.

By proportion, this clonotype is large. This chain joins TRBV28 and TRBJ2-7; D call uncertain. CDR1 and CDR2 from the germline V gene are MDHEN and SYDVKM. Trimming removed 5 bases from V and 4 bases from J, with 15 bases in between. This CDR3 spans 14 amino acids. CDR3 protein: CASSPRARRYEQYF. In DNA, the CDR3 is TGTGCCAGCAGTCCCCGGGCTCGGAGATACGAGCAGTACTTC.

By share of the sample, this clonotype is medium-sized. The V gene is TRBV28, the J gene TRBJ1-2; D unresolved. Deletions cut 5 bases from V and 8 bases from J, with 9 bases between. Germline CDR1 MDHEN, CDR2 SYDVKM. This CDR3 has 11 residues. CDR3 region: CASSPGVGYTF. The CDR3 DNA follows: TGTGCCAGCAGTCCTGGGGTCGGCTACACCTTC.

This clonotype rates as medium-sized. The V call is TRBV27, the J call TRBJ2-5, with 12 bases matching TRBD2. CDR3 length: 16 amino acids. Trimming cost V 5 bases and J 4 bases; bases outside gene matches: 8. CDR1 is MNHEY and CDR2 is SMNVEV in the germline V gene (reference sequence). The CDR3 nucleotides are TGTGCCAGCAGTGAGGGACTAGCGGGTCTGTTAGAGACCCAGTACTTC. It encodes CASSEGLAGLLETQYF.

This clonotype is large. The CDR3 DNA reads TGTGCCAGCGGATGGGGCACTGAAGCTTTCTTT. It translates to CASGWGTEAFF. The V and J genes are TRBV28 and TRBJ1-1; D uncertain. Deletions cut 8 bases from V and 4 bases from J, with 8 bases between. Germline loops: CDR1 MDHEN, CDR2 SYDVKM. There are 11 residues in the CDR3.

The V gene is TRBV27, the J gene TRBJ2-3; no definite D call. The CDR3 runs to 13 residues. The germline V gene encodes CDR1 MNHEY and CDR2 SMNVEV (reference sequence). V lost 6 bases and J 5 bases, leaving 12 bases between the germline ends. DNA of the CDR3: TGTGCCAGCAGCTATACCTCTGAAGATACGCAGTATTTT. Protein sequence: CASSYTSEDTQYF.

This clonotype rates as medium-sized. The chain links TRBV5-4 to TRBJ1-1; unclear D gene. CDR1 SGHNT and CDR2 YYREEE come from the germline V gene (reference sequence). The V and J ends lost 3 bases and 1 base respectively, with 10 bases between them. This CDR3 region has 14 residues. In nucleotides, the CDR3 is TGTGCCAGCAGCTCGTGGGTGGGGAACACTGAAGCTTTCTTT. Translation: CASSSWVGNTEAFF.

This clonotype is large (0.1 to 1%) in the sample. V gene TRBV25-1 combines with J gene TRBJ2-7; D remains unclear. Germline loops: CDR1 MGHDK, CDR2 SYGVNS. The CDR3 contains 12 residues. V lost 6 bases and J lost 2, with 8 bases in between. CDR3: CASREEAYEQYF. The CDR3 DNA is TGTGCCAGCAGGGAAGAGGCCTACGAGCAGTACTTC.

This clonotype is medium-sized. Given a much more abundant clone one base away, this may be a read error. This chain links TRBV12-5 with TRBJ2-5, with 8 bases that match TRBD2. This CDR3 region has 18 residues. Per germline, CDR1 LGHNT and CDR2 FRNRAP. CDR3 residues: CPAGGAHWVGRPTETQYF. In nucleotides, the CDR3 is TGTCCCGCGGGAGGCGCACATTGGGTCGGGAGACCCACGGAGACCCAGTACTTC.

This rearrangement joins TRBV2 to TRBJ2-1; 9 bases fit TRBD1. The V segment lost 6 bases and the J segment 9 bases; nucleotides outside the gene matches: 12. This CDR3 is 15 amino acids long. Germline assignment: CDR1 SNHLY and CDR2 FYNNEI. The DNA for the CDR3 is TGTGCCAGCAGCTTAGCTCCGGGACAGGGAGGTGAGCAGTTCTTC. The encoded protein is CASSLAPGQGGEQFF.

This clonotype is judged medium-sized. In DNA form, the CDR3 reads TGTGCCAGCAGTTTAGCTACAGGAAGATACTATGGCTACACCTTC. Its translation is CASSLATGRYYGYTF. The rearrangement uses TRBV12-3 or TRBV12-4 and TRBJ1-2; maybe TRBD1 (5 bases). V dropped 0 bases and J dropped 3 bases, with 11 bases sitting between them. The CDR3 totals 15 residues.

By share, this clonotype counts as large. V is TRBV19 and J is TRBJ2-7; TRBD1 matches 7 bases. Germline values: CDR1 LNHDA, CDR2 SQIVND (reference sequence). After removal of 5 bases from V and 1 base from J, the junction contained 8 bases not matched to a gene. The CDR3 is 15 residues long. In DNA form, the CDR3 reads TGTGCCAGTAGTCCTTGGACAGGTCAATCCTACGAGCAGTACTTC. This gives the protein CASSPWTGQSYEQYF.

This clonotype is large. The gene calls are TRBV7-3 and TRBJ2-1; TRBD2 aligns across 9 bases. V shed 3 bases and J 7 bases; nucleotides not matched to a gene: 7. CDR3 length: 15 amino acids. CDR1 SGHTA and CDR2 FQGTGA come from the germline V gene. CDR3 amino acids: CASSLVIAGVNEQFF. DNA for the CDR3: TGTGCCAGCAGCTTGGTAATAGCGGGAGTTAATGAGCAGTTCTTC.

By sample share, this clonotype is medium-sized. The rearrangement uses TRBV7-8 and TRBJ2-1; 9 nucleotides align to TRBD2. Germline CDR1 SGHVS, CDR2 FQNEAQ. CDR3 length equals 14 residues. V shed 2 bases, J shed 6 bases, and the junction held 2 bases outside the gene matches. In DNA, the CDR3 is TGTGCCAGCAGCTTATCACTAGCGGGCAATGAGCAGTTCTTC. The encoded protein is CASSLSLAGNEQFF. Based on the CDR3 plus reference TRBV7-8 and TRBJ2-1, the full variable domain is GAGVSQSPRYKVAKRGQDVALRCDPISGHVSLFWYQQALGQGPEFLTYFQNEAQLDKSGLPSDRFFAERPEGSVSTLKIQRTQQEDSAVYLCASSLSLAGNEQFFGPGTRLTVL.

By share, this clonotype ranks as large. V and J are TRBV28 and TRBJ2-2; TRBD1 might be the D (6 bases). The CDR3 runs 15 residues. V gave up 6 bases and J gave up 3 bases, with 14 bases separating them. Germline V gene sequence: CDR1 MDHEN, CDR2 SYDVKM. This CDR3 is CASSSGQYHTGELFF. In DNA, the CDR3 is TGTGCCAGCAGCTCCGGACAGTACCACACCGGGGAGCTGTTTTTT.

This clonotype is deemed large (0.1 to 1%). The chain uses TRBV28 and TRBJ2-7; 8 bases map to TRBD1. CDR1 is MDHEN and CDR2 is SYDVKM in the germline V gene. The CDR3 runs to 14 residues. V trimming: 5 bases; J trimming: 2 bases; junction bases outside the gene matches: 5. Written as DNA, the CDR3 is TGTGCCAGCAGTCCCGGGACAGGAACCTACGAGCAGTACTTC. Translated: CASSPGTGTYEQYF.

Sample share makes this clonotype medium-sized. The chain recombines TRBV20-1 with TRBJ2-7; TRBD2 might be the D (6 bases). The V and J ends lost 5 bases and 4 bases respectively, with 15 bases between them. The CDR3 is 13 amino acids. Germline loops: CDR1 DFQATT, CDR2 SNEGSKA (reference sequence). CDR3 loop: CSAQSPAGYEQYF. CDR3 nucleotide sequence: TGCAGTGCTCAGAGTCCCGCGGGGTACGAGCAGTACTTC.

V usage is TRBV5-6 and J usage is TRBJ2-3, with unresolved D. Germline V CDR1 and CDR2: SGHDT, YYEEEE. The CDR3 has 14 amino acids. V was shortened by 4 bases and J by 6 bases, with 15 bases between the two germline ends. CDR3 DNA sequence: TGTGCCAGCAGCCGAGTTTCCGCCCGGGATACGCAGTATTTT. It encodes CASSRVSARDTQYF.

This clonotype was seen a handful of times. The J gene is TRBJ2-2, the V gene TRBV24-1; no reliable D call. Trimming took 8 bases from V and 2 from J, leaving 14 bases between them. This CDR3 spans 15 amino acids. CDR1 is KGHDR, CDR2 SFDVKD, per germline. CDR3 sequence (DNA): TGTGCCACCATCCCTTCTGGGGTCAACACCGGGGAGCTGTTTTTT. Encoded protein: CATIPSGVNTGELFF.

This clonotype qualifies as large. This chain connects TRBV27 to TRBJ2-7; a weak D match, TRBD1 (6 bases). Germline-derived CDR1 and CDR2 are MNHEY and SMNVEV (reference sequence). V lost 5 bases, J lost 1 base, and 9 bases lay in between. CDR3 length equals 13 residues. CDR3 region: CASSHTGSYEQYF. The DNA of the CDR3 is TGTGCCAGCAGTCATACAGGGTCCTACGAGCAGTACTTC.

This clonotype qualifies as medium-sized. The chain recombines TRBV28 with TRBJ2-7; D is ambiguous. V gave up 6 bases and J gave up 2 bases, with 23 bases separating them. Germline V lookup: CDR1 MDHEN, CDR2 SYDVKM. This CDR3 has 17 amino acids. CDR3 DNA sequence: TGTGCCAGCAGCCCCCCCATGGTGATCGGACGAACCTACGAGCAGTACTTC. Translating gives CASSPPMVIGRTYEQYF. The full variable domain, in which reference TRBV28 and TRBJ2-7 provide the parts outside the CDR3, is DVKVTQSSRYLVKRTGEKVFLECVQDMDHENMFWYRQDPGLGLRLIYFSYDVKMKEKGDIPEGYSVSREKKERFSLILESASTNQTSMYLCASSPPMVIGRTYEQYFGPGTRLTVT.

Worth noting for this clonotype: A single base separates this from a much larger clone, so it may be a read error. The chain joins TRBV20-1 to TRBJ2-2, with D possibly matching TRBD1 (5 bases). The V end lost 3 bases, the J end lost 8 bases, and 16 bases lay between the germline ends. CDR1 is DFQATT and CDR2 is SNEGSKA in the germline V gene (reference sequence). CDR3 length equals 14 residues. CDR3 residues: CSARGHTLRGELFF. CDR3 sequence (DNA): TGCAGTGCTAGGGGGCACACCCTAAGAGGGGAGCTGTTTTTT.

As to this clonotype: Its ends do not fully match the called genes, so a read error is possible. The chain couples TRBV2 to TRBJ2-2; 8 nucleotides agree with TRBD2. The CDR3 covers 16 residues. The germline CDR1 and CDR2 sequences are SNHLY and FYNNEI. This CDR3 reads CASTGREGLDTGELSF. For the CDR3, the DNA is TGTGCCAGCACCGGGAGGGAGGGATTGGACACCGGGGAGCTGTCTTTT.

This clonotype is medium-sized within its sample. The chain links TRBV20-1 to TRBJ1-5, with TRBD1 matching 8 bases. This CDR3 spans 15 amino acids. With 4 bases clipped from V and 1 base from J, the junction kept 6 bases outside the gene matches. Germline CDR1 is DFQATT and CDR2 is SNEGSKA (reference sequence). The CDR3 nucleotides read TGCAGTGCTAATAGCAGGGGGCTCAGCAATCAGCCCCAGCATTTT. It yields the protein CSANSRGLSNQPQHF.

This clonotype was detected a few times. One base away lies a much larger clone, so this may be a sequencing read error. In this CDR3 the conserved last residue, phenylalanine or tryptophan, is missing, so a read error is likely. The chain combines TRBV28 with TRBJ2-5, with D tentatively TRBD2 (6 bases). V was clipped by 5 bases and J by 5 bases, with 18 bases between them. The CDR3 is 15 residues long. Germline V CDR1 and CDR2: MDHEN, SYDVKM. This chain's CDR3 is CASSPRDSRGETQYY. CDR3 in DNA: TGTGCCAGCAGTCCCCGGGACTCCCGTGGGGAGACCCAGTACTAC.

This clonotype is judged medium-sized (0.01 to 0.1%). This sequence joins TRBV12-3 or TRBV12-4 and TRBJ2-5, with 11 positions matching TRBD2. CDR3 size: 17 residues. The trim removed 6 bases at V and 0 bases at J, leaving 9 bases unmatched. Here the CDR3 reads CASRSATSGVYQETQYF. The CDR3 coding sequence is TGTGCCAGCAGGTCCGCGACTAGCGGGGTGTACCAAGAGACCCAGTACTTC.

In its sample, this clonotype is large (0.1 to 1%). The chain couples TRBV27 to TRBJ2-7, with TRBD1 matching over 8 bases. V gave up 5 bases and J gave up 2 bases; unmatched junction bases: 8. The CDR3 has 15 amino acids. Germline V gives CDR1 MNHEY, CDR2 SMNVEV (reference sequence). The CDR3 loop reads CASSPGTRGPYEQYF. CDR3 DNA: TGTGCCAGCAGTCCTGGGACCAGGGGGCCCTACGAGCAGTACTTC.

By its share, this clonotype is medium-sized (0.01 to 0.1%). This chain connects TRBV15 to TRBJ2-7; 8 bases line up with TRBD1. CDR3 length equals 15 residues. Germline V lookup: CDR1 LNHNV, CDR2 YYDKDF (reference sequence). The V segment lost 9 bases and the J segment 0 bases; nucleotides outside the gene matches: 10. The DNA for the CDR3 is TGTGCCACGTCGTTGGGGACAGGAAGCTCCTACGAGCAGTACTTC. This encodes CATSLGTGSSYEQYF.